The 15 T cell receptor beta chains presented below share a single source sample, sequenced in a study of T cell clones after liver transplantation. Profiling relied on immunoSEQ multiplex PCR, and the TCRdb table lists in-frame clones only, not all of them. The sample has 8,500 to 10,000 clones, 60% to 80% seen once. Sequencing was performed on CD8+ T cells from blood, taken at the 22-month timepoint. The origin of the receptors is a human patient who received a liver transplant. The graft donor may account for some of the T cells.

The V and J genes are TRBV7-8 and TRBJ2-1; perhaps TRBD2 as D (5 bases). V lost 3 bases and J lost 0, with 9 bases in between. Germline lookup yields CDR1 SGHVS and CDR2 FQNEAQ. This CDR3 has 15 residues. The CDR3 region has the DNA TGTGCCAGCAGCTTTCGGGGTCTCTCCTACAATGAGCAGTTCTTC. Encoded protein: CASSFRGLSYNEQFF.

The chain employs TRBV4-1 and TRBJ2-2; D is ambiguous. V was trimmed by 1 base and J by 0 bases, leaving 3 bases between them. CDR1 is MGHRA, CDR2 YSYEKL, per germline. The CDR3 loop spans 14 amino acids. The CDR3 DNA reads as TGCGCCAGCAGCCAAGGAACGAACACCGGGGAGCTGTTTTTT. It specifies CASSQGTNTGELFF.

This clone was seen only a few times. The chain has TRBV11-3 and TRBJ2-3; D gene ambiguous. Trimming removed 5 bases from V and 5 bases from J, with 11 bases in between. CDR3 length: 13 residues. Per the germline V gene, CDR1 is SGHNT and CDR2 is YENEEA. The CDR3 region has the DNA TGTGCCAGCAGCCCCCCTGTCGGAGATACGCAGTATTTT. Translated, it gives CASSPPVGDTQYF.

As for this clone: The sample carries other DNA sequences with the same CDR3. The chain couples TRBV6-5 to TRBJ1-1, with D unclear. Germline V gene sequence: CDR1 MNHEY, CDR2 SVGAGI. Trimming shortened V by 0 bases and J by 3 bases, and 5 bases separated the two germline ends. The CDR3 extends over 13 amino acids. CDR3 in amino acids: CASSYSKDTEAFF. The CDR3 DNA sequence: TGTGCCAGCAGTTACTCGAAGGACACTGAAGCTTTCTTT.

The genes are TRBV9 and TRBJ2-1, with D maybe TRBD1 (6 bases). The CDR3 runs 12 residues. Germline CDR1 is SGDLS and CDR2 is YYNGEE. Trimming removed 5 bases from V and 6 bases from J, with 9 bases in between. Here the CDR3 DNA reads TGTGCCAGCAGACAGGGATCCAATGAGCAGTTCTTC. This codes for CASRQGSNEQFF.

The CDR3 DNA sequence: TGTGCCAGCAGCGTAGGGTCAGGGCTCGGCTACACCTTC. Translating it yields CASSVGSGLGYTF. The V call is TRBV9, the J call TRBJ1-2, with D perhaps matching TRBD1 (5 bases). CDR3 length: 13 residues. Trimming removed 0 bases at V and 8 bases at J, with 11 bases between. Germline-derived CDR1 and CDR2 are SGDLS and YYNGEE.

In DNA form, the CDR3 reads TGCAGCGTTCAGAGGGCTGACACTGAAGCTTTCTTT. It codes for CSVQRADTEAFF. The rearrangement links TRBV29-1 to TRBJ1-1; D not certain. This CDR3 spans 12 amino acids. Trimming stripped 5 bases from V and 3 bases from J, with 10 bases between. The germline CDR1 and CDR2 sequences are SQVTM and ANQGSEA.

The CDR3 coding sequence is TGTGCCAGCAGCCAGGACGGAAGCAATCAGCCCCAGCATTTT. Amino acids: CASSQDGSNQPQHF. The V gene is TRBV7-9, the J gene TRBJ1-5; D is undetermined. The V end lost 5 bases, the J end lost 1 base, and 9 bases lay between the germline ends. CDR1 SEHNR and CDR2 FQNEAQ come from the germline V gene (reference sequence). There are 14 residues in the CDR3.

The gene calls are TRBV19 and TRBJ1-1; the D is unclear. V was shortened by 0 bases and J by 6 bases, with 5 bases between the two germline ends. There are 12 residues in the CDR3. CDR1 and CDR2 (germline): LNHDA, SQIVND (reference sequence). CDR3 bases: TGTGCCAGTAGTATAGAAGGTTCTGAAGCTTTCTTT. Its translation: CASSIEGSEAFF.

V gene TRBV5-1 combines with J gene TRBJ2-6; D might be TRBD1 (6 bases). The CDR3 is made up of 15 amino acids. The germline CDR1 and CDR2 sequences are SGHRS and YFSETQ. With 3 bases removed from V and 2 bases from J, the gap between germline ends came to 9 bases. The CDR3 sequence: CASSYRTAGANVLTF. In DNA form, the CDR3 reads TGCGCCAGCAGCTACCGGACAGCTGGGGCCAACGTCCTGACTTTC.

This clone has a handful of counts. CDR3 residues: CASSLAGSLGELFF. CDR3 in DNA: TGTGCCAGCAGCTTAGCGGGCAGCCTCGGGGAGCTGTTTTTT. The V call is TRBV11-1, the J call TRBJ2-2; no clear D. The CDR3 spans 14 residues. The V gene's germline CDR1 is SGHAT and CDR2 FQDESV (reference sequence). Trimming left V 0 bases short and J 7 bases short, with 9 bases between.

The chain recombines TRBV27 with TRBJ2-7; D gene uncertain. The CDR3 runs to 14 residues. Germline lookup yields CDR1 MNHEY and CDR2 SMNVEV (reference sequence). V was pared by 6 bases and J by 0 bases, with 12 bases between. CDR3: CASSPRGLSYEQYF. Written as DNA, the CDR3 is TGTGCCAGCAGCCCGCGAGGCCTCTCCTACGAGCAGTACTTC.

V usage is TRBV28 and J usage is TRBJ1-5, with D possibly TRBD1 on 5 matching bases. Trimming removed 3 bases from V and 4 bases from J, with 13 bases in between. Per the germline V gene, CDR1 is MDHEN and CDR2 is SYDVKM. The CDR3 totals 15 residues. The CDR3 DNA reads as TGTGCCAGCAGTTTTGGAGGGGATTGGAATCAGCCCCAGCATTTT. As protein: CASSFGGDWNQPQHF.

The J gene is TRBJ1-5, the V gene TRBV9, with D unclear. Germline CDR1 and CDR2: SGDLS and YYNGEE. V shed 0 bases and J shed 5 bases, with 6 bases lying between them. CDR3 length equals 13 residues. The CDR3 nucleotides are TGTGCCAGCAGCGTAGATTCACATCAGCCCCAGCATTTT. It yields the protein CASSVDSHQPQHF.

The chain combines TRBV6-5 with TRBJ2-2, with 8 positions matching TRBD1. V was pared by 6 bases and J by 0 bases, with 3 bases of the junction left unmatched. Germline CDR1 is MNHEY and CDR2 is SVGAGI. This CDR3 region has 15 residues. CDR3: CASSWDRSNTGELFF. The CDR3 DNA sequence: TGTGCCAGCAGCTGGGACAGGTCGAACACCGGGGAGCTGTTTTTT.